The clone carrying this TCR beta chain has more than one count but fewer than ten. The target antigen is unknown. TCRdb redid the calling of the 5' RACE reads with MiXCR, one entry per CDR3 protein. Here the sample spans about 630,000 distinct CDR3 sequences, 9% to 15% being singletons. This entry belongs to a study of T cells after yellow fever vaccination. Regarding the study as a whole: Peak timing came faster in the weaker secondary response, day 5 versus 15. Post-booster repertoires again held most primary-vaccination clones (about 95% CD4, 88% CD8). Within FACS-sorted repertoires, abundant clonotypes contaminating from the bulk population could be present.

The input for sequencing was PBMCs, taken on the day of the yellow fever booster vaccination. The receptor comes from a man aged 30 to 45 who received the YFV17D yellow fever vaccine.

Written as DNA, the CDR3 is TGTGCCAGCAGTTTGGACTATCGGGAGACCCAGTACTTC. This encodes CASSLDYRETQYF. The V and J genes are TRBV12-3 or TRBV12-4 and TRBJ2-5; D possibly corresponds to TRBD2 (6 bases). V lost 3 bases and J 5 bases, leaving 10 bases between the germline ends. CDR3 length equals 13 residues.